This passage covers 11 T cell receptor beta chains from one sample sequenced in a study of identical twins. TCRdb independently ran MiXCR on the 5' RACE reads; one entry per CDR3 protein. This table has around 370,000 distinct CDR3 sequences, 9% to 10% appearing once. Input material: naive T cells sorted from blood. The source is a woman in her forties or fifties in good health.

This clonotype has only a few counts. The CDR3 DNA is TGTGCCACCAGCAGAGCGGGACAAGGCAATGAGCAGTTCTTC. Amino acids: CATSRAGQGNEQFF. This chain uses TRBV15 with TRBJ2-1; possible D gene TRBD1, 6 bases. Trimming left V 1 base short and J 6 bases short, with 10 bases between. This CDR3 is built from 14 residues. Germline CDR1 reads LNHNV; CDR2 reads YYDKDF (reference sequence).

This clonotype showed up just a few times. The chain recombines TRBV29-1 with TRBJ2-1; D could derive from TRBD1 or TRBD2 (5 bases each). Trimming shortened V by 7 bases and J by 8 bases, and 9 bases separated the two germline ends. The CDR3 has 10 amino acids. The germline CDR1 and CDR2 sequences are SQVTM and ANQGSEA. The CDR3 reads CSGGYDEQFF. CDR3 in DNA: TGCAGCGGGGGGTACGATGAGCAGTTCTTC.

The chain carries TRBV6-5 and TRBJ1-1, with D perhaps TRBD1 (5 bases). Trimming removed 2 bases from V and 2 bases from J, with 18 bases in between. This CDR3 contains 17 residues. Germline CDR1 is MNHEY and CDR2 is SVGAGI. CDR3 in amino acids: CASSYLIFGGRNTEAFF. CDR3 DNA: TGTGCCAGCAGTTACCTCATCTTCGGGGGAAGAAACACTGAAGCTTTCTTT.

This clonotype was found many times. The rearrangement uses TRBV28 and TRBJ2-7; D gene uncertain. This CDR3 contains 13 residues. In germline, CDR1 is MDHEN, CDR2 SYDVKM. Trimming removed 6 bases from V and 3 bases from J, with 12 bases in between. The CDR3 sequence: CASSRPDGYEQYF. CDR3 DNA: TGTGCCAGCAGCCGCCCGGATGGCTACGAGCAGTACTTC.

This clonotype was seen more than once but under ten times. The chain has TRBV27 and TRBJ1-1; D is undetermined. This CDR3 is built from 14 residues. The germline CDR1 and CDR2 sequences are MNHEY and SMNVEV (reference sequence). Between the trimmed V and J ends, which lost 5 bases and 1 base, there was a span of 11 bases. CDR3 DNA: TGTGCCAGCAGTGCGTCAGGACGGAACACTGAAGCTTTCTTT. Translating it yields CASSASGRNTEAFF.

This clonotype was seen a few times. The genes are TRBV19 and TRBJ2-3, with D tentatively TRBD2 (6 bases). V dropped 7 bases and J dropped 2 bases, with 13 bases sitting between them. Germline V CDR1 and CDR2: LNHDA, SQIVND (reference sequence). This CDR3 has 14 amino acids. The CDR3 reads CASTSRDFTDTQYF. DNA of the CDR3: TGTGCCAGTACTAGTCGGGACTTCACAGATACGCAGTATTTT.

On this clonotype itself: This clone may be a read error of a much larger clone one base away. V is TRBV27 and J is TRBJ2-1, with 8 positions matching TRBD2. CDR3 length: 17 residues. CDR1 and CDR2 (germline): MNHEY, SMNVEV (reference sequence). The V and J ends lost 0 bases and 8 bases, in that order; junction bases with no gene match: 12. The CDR3 loop reads CASSLSMTSELGDEQFF. The CDR3 DNA is TGTGCCAGCAGTTTATCGATGACTAGCGAGCTTGGGGATGAGCAGTTCTTC.

This clonotype occurred many times. The chain is built from TRBV4-1 and TRBJ2-7; 11 bases fit TRBD2. This CDR3 has 15 amino acids. Germline V gives CDR1 MGHRA, CDR2 YSYEKL. The J segment lost 6 bases and the V segment lost 6 bases, leaving 10 bases of the junction unmatched. CDR3 sequence (DNA): TGCGCCAGCAGTCGAGATAGCGGGAGGGCCTCCGAGCAGTACTTC. This sequence encodes CASSRDSGRASEQYF.

This clonotype was picked up many times. The chain is built from TRBV20-1 and TRBJ2-3, with 10 bases matching TRBD2. Germline V gene sequence: CDR1 DFQATT, CDR2 SNEGSKA (reference sequence). The CDR3 loop spans 18 amino acids. Unmatched junction bases numbered 15, after V lost 1 base and J lost 5 bases. CDR3 residues: CSARAYSPTSGEEDTQYF. The DNA of the CDR3 is TGCAGTGCTAGAGCCTATTCGCCAACTAGCGGGGAAGAAGATACGCAGTATTTT.

The chain is built from TRBV3-1 and TRBJ1-5; possible D gene TRBD1, 5 bases. The CDR3 runs to 15 residues. From germline, CDR1 is LGHDT and CDR2 YNNKEL (reference sequence). Between the trimmed V and J ends, which lost 0 bases and 4 bases, there was a span of 10 bases. The CDR3 is CASSQDVAGNQPQHF. In nucleotides, the CDR3 is TGTGCCAGCAGCCAAGATGTGGCAGGGAATCAGCCCCAGCATTTT.

This clonotype was counted only a few times. The chain recombines TRBV30 with TRBJ2-5; D gene ambiguous. Between the trimmed V and J ends, which lost 2 bases and 5 bases, there was a span of 6 bases. This CDR3 contains 11 residues. In germline, CDR1 is GTSNPN, CDR2 SVGIG (reference sequence). The CDR3 DNA is TGTGCCTGGAGTCACGGGGAGACCCAGTACTTC. It codes for CAWSHGETQYF.